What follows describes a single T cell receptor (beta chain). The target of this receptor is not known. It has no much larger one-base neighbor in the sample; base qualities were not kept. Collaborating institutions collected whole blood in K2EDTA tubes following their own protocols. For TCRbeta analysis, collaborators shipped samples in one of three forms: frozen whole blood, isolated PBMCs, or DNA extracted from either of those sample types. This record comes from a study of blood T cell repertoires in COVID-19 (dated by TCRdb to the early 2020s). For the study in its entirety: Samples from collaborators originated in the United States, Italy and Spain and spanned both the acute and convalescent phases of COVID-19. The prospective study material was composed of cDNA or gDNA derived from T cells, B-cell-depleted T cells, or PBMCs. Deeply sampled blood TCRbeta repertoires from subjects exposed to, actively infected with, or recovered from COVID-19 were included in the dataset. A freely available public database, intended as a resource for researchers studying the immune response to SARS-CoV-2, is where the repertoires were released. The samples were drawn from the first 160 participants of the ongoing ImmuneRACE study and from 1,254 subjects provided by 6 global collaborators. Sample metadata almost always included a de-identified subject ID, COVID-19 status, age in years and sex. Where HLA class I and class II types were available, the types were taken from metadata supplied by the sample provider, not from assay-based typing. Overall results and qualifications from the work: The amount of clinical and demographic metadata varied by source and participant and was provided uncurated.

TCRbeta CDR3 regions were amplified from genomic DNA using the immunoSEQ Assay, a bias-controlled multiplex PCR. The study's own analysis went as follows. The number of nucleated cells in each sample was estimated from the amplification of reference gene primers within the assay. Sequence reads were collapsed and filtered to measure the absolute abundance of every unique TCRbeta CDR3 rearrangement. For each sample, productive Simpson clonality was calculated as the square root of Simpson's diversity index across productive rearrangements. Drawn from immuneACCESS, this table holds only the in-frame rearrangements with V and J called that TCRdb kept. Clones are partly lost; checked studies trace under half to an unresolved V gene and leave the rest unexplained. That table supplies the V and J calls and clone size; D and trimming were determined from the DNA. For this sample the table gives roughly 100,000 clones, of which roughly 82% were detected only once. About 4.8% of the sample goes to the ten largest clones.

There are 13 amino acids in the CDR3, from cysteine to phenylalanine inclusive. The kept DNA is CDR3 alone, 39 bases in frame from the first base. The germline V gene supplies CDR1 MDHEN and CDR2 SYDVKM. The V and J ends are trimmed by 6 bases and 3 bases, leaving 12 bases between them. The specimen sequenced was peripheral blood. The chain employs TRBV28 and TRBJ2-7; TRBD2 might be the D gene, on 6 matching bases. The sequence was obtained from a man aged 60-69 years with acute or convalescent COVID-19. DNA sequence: TGTGCCAGCAGCCCGGGACTGGTCTACGAGCAGTACTTC. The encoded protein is CASSPGLVYEQYF.